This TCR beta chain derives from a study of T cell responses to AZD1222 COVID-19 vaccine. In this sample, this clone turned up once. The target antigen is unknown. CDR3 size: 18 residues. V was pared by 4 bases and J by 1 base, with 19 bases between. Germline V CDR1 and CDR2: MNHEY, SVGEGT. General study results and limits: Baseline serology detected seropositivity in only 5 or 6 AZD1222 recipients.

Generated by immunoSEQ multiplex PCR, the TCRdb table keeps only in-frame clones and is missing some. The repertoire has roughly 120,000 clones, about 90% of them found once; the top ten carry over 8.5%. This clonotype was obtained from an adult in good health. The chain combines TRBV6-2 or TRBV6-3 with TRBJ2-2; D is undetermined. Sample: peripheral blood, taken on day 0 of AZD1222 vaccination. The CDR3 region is CASSSLTQTSENTGELFF. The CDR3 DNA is TGTGCCAGCAGTTCCCTGACACAGACCTCGGAGAACACCGGGGAGCTGTTTTTT.